This TCR beta chain derives from a study of blood T cell repertoires in COVID-19. Study summary: The analysed material was cDNA or gDNA that came from T cells, B-cell-depleted T cells, or PBMCs.

Only in-frame clones appear in the TCRdb table, and some are missing; sequencing was by immunoSEQ multiplex PCR. Seen here are 53,000 or so clones, around 78% observed once, and the top ten hold under 15%. Germline CDR1 is SGHTA and CDR2 is FQGTGA. V lost 4 bases to trimming and J lost 1 base; unmatched junction nucleotides: 5. CDR3 size: 15 residues. The count of this clone is one. V usage is TRBV7-3 and J usage is TRBJ2-3; 7 nucleotides match TRBD2. The source is a human donor with active or convalescent COVID-19. The donor label of this sample is uncertain. Material for sequencing was peripheral blood. CDR3 coding DNA: TGTGCCAGCAGCTCTACTAGCGCCCGCACAGATACGCAGTATTTT. The encoded protein is CASSSTSARTDTQYF.